Shown below are 12 T cell receptor beta chains from a single sample sequenced in a study of cytomegalovirus exposure and HLA in healthy donors. Amplification used 60 Vbeta primers and 13 Jbeta primers. Profiled with immunoSEQ multiplex PCR; TCRdb holds only in-frame clones, not every one. The table lists over 100,000 clones. Sequencing was performed on PBMCs. The receptors were gathered from a middle-aged woman in good health and CMV-seropositive.

This rearrangement joins TRBV18 to TRBJ2-4; TRBD2 aligns across 11 bases. Germline-derived CDR1 and CDR2 are KGHSH and LQKENI. CDR3 size: 16 residues. V was pared by 2 bases and J by 13 bases, with 13 bases of the junction left unmatched. The CDR3 reads CASSPSLAGEQGAQYF. CDR3 DNA sequence: TGTGCCAGCTCACCATCACTAGCGGGAGAACAGGGGGCACAGTACTTC.

The chain couples TRBV10-1 to TRBJ2-4, with D maybe TRBD1 (6 bases). V dropped 4 bases and J dropped 8 bases, with 12 bases sitting between them. From germline, CDR1 is WNHNN and CDR2 SYGVQD (reference sequence). This CDR3 spans 13 amino acids. This CDR3 is CASSVRGTDIQYF. The CDR3 bases are TGCGCCAGCAGTGTTAGGGGGACGGACATTCAGTACTTC.

The CDR3 protein is CASSSVGLPYEQYF. The CDR3 DNA reads TGTGCCAGCTCGAGCGTCGGTCTTCCCTACGAGCAGTACTTC. The V gene is TRBV25-1, the J gene TRBJ2-7, with D uncertain. The CDR3 covers 14 residues. Germline CDR1 and CDR2: MGHDK and SYGVNS. The V gene lost 8 bases and the J gene lost 2 bases, with 16 bases spanning the gap.

This CDR3 reads CASSLTARRHLYGYTF. The CDR3 region has the DNA TGTGCCAGCAGTCTCACAGCCCGCCGACATCTTTATGGCTACACCTTC. The chain recombines TRBV27 with TRBJ1-2, with unresolved D. The ends were cut back, 5 bases at V and 5 bases at J, with 21 bases in the middle. Looked up from germline, CDR1 is MNHEY and CDR2 is SMNVEV (reference sequence). This CDR3 is 16 amino acids long.

The V and J genes are TRBV11-2 and TRBJ2-7, with TRBD1 identical over 8 bases. This CDR3 contains 16 residues. Germline CDR1 reads SGHAT; CDR2 reads FQNNGV. V lost 3 bases and J lost 3; bases outside the gene matches: 10. The CDR3 region is CASSFPTGGSFYEQYF. The CDR3 DNA is TGTGCCAGCAGCTTCCCTACAGGGGGTAGTTTCTACGAGCAGTACTTC.

The V and J genes are TRBV12-5 and TRBJ2-1; 10 nucleotides align to TRBD1. The germline V gene has CDR1 LGHNT and CDR2 FRNRAP. Trimming took 5 bases from V and 4 from J; bases not matched to a gene: 5. The CDR3 spans 15 residues. CDR3 amino acids: CASGPGTGDYNEQFF. CDR3 nucleotide sequence: TGTGCTAGTGGTCCAGGGACAGGGGATTACAATGAGCAGTTCTTC.

This chain connects TRBV28 to TRBJ1-1, with TRBD1 matching over 8 bases. The junction had 8 bases not matched to a gene; V was cut back by 6 bases and J by 11 bases. CDR3 length: 12 residues. Germline lookup yields CDR1 MDHEN and CDR2 SYDVKM. This CDR3 reads CASSLDRERAFF. The CDR3 DNA follows: TGTGCCAGCAGCTTGGACAGGGAAAGGGCTTTCTTT. Supplemented by reference TRBV28 and TRBJ1-1, the full variable domain reads DVKVTQSSRYLVKRTGEKVFLECVQDMDHENMFWYRQDPGLGLRLIYFSYDVKMKEKGDIPEGYSVSREKKERFSLILESASTNQTSMYLCASSLDRERAFFGQGTRLTVV.

V gene TRBV7-3 combines with J gene TRBJ2-3, with D tentatively TRBD2 (6 bases). The CDR3 length is 13 residues. The V end lost 5 bases, the J end lost 8 bases, and 14 bases lay between the germline ends. Germline V gene data show CDR1 as SGHTA and CDR2 as FQGTGA. CDR3 loop: CASSGEALRTQYF. The CDR3 DNA reads as TGTGCCAGCAGCGGGGAGGCTCTTCGTACGCAGTATTTT.

The chain links TRBV28 to TRBJ1-4, with D tentatively TRBD1 (6 bases). V shed 6 bases and J shed 14 bases, with 22 bases lying between them. The CDR3 consists of 14 residues. Germline-derived CDR1 and CDR2 are MDHEN and SYDVKM. CDR3 residues: CASSFQGMGKTLFF. The CDR3 nucleotides are TGTGCCAGCAGCTTCCAGGGGATGGGTAAAACGCTGTTTTTT.

The chain is built from TRBV5-4 and TRBJ2-3, with 9 bases aligning to TRBD2. V lost 2 bases, J lost 1 base, and 5 bases stayed unmatched. The germline V gene encodes CDR1 SGHNT and CDR2 YYREEE (reference sequence). The CDR3 spans 16 residues. The CDR3 loop is CASSFIAGEGTDTQYF. In DNA form, the CDR3 reads TGTGCCAGCAGCTTTATAGCGGGAGAGGGCACAGATACGCAGTATTTT.

The rearrangement links TRBV7-3 to TRBJ2-1, with 7 bases matching TRBD2. J gave up 6 bases and V 5 bases, and 10 bases lay outside the gene matches. Germline CDR1 reads SGHTA; CDR2 reads FQGTGA. This CDR3 region has 15 residues. The CDR3 DNA reads as TGTGCCAGCAGCGCAGGACTAGGGAAGAGCAATGAGCAGTTCTTC. Residues: CASSAGLGKSNEQFF.

V usage is TRBV6-5 and J usage is TRBJ2-1; maybe TRBD2 (6 bases). The CDR3 contains 13 residues. Trimming removed 4 bases from V and 9 bases from J, with 13 bases in between. Per the germline V gene, CDR1 is MNHEY and CDR2 is SVGAGI. CDR3 bases: TGTGCCAGCAGTTTAAGACTAGAGGGTGAGCAGTTCTTC. Its translation is CASSLRLEGEQFF.